The 28 T cell receptor beta chains below come from one sample, sequenced in a study of cytomegalovirus exposure and HLA in healthy donors. The PCR ran on 60 Vbeta and 13 Jbeta primers. The repertoire was sequenced with immunoSEQ multiplex PCR; TCRdb's copy has only in-frame clones and lacks some. The table includes approximately 140,000 clones, about 82% detected once. The sample was PBMCs. The receptors were sampled from a man aged 25 to 45 in good health and CMV-seronegative.

In this sample, this clone turned up once. In DNA form, the CDR3 reads TGTGCCAGCACAGACCGGGACAGGCTCTACGAGCAGTACTTC. Translation gives CASTDRDRLYEQYF. The genes are TRBV6-4 and TRBJ2-7, with 8 bases aligning to TRBD1. The germline CDR1 and CDR2 sequences are MRHNA and SNTAGT. Trimming removed 7 bases from V and 3 bases from J; junction bases left unmatched: 8. The length of the CDR3 is 14 residues.

This clone appeared once. The chain is built from TRBV5-1 and TRBJ2-7; 15 positions agree with TRBD2. Germline values: CDR1 SGHRS, CDR2 YFSETQ. This CDR3 has 15 residues. V lost 4 bases and J lost 6; bases outside the gene matches: 5. CDR3 residues: CASSPGLAGGGEQYF. CDR3 in DNA: TGCGCCAGCAGCCCTGGACTAGCGGGAGGGGGCGAGCAGTACTTC.

Only a few counts were recorded for this clone. The V gene is TRBV5-1, the J gene TRBJ1-4; 8 nucleotides match TRBD1. Germline CDR1 is SGHRS and CDR2 is YFSETQ. The V and J ends lost 4 bases and 8 bases, in that order; junction bases with no gene match: 7. This CDR3 has 14 amino acids. CDR3 sequence: CASSPGTGGEKLFF. As DNA, the CDR3 is TGCGCCAGCAGCCCCGGGACAGGTGGCGAAAAACTGTTTTTT.

This clone was picked up a small number of times. The rearrangement links TRBV9 to TRBJ1-3; TRBD1 matches 8 bases. Germline CDR1 and CDR2: SGDLS and YYNGEE. Trimming cost V 3 bases and J 2 bases; bases outside gene matches: 4. The CDR3 has 15 residues. The DNA for the CDR3 is TGTGCCAGCAGCGCCGACAGGGGCGCTGGAAACACCATATATTTT. Residues: CASSADRGAGNTIYF.

The chain joins TRBV11-2 to TRBJ1-1; 7 bases line up with TRBD1. The CDR3 spans 15 residues. Unmatched junction bases numbered 8, after V lost 5 bases and J lost 2 bases. Germline CDR1 is SGHAT and CDR2 is FQNNGV. CDR3 DNA: TGTGCCAGCAGCACCCGACAGGGTGGAAACACTGAAGCTTTCTTT. The encoded protein is CASSTRQGGNTEAFF. Based on the CDR3 plus reference TRBV11-2 and TRBJ1-1, the full variable domain is EAGVAQSPRYKIIEKRQSVAFWCNPISGHATLYWYQQILGQGPKLLIQFQNNGVVDDSQLPKDRFSAERLKGVDSTLKIQPAKLEDSAVYLCASSTRQGGNTEAFFGQGTRLTVV.

The genes are TRBV4-1 and TRBJ2-1; 10 bases align to TRBD2. V shed 5 bases, J shed 4 bases, and the junction held 5 bases outside the gene matches. Germline values: CDR1 MGHRA, CDR2 YSYEKL. The CDR3 is made up of 15 amino acids. CDR3 in DNA: TGCGCCAGCAGCATGACTAGCGGGCCATACAATGAGCAGTTCTTC. Protein sequence: CASSMTSGPYNEQFF.

The chain employs TRBV5-4 and TRBJ2-7; 11 bases align to TRBD1. The ends lost 4 bases at V and 6 bases at J; junction bases unmatched: 9. CDR1 is SGHNT, CDR2 YYREEE, per germline (reference sequence). This CDR3 has 15 amino acids. Here the CDR3 DNA reads TGTGCCAGCAGCCCACGGGGGGGGACAGGGGGCGAGCAGTACTTC. It translates to CASSPRGGTGGEQYF.

The chain employs TRBV4-2 and TRBJ2-7, with TRBD1 matching 9 bases. Germline assignment: CDR1 LGHNA and CDR2 YNFKEQ. The CDR3 sequence is 14 residues long. J lost 6 bases, V lost 2 bases, and 5 bases had no gene match. CDR3 loop: CASSQSGQGIEQYF. The DNA of the CDR3 is TGTGCCAGCAGCCAATCGGGACAGGGTATCGAGCAGTACTTC.

V usage is TRBV2 and J usage is TRBJ2-5; TRBD2 is a possible D gene (5 bases). The germline V gene has CDR1 SNHLY and CDR2 FYNNEI. The V end was cut by 7 bases, the J end by 1 base, with 13 bases between. This CDR3 has 14 residues. The CDR3 is CASTPLGPQETQYF. The CDR3 DNA follows: TGTGCCAGCACCCCACTAGGGCCCCAAGAGACCCAGTACTTC. The full variable domain, completed using reference TRBV2 and TRBJ2-5, is EPEVTQTPSHQVTQMGQEVILRCVPISNHLYFYWYRQILGQKVEFLVSFYNNEISEKSEIFDDQFSVERPDGSNFTLKIRSTKLEDSAMYFCASTPLGPQETQYFGPGTRLLVL.

V and J are TRBV29-1 and TRBJ2-2; 7 nucleotides align to TRBD2. V lost 4 bases and J lost 4; bases outside the gene matches: 3. The CDR3 contains 13 residues. Germline assignment: CDR1 SQVTM and CDR2 ANQGSEA. The chain's CDR3 is CSVVGGSTGELFF. DNA of the CDR3: TGCAGCGTTGTGGGCGGGAGCACCGGGGAGCTGTTTTTT.

CDR3 in amino acids: CASSQDDASRDTQYF. Written as DNA, the CDR3 is TGCGCCAGCAGCCAAGATGATGCTAGTCGGGATACGCAGTATTTT. V usage is TRBV4-1 and J usage is TRBJ2-3; no clear D gene. Trimming pared 0 bases from V and 6 bases from J, leaving 13 bases between. The CDR3 runs 15 residues. CDR1 is MGHRA, CDR2 YSYEKL, per germline.

The chain has TRBV6-1 and TRBJ1-4; D perhaps matches TRBD1 (5 bases). V shed 3 bases and J shed 0 bases, with 14 bases lying between them. The germline V gene encodes CDR1 MNHNS and CDR2 SASEGT. The CDR3 is 17 amino acids. CDR3 sequence: CASSDGAGVATNEKLFF. The DNA for the CDR3 is TGTGCCAGCAGTGATGGGGCAGGAGTTGCAACTAATGAAAAACTGTTTTTT.

This chain links TRBV5-1 with TRBJ2-3; D may be TRBD2 (6 bases). Germline lookup yields CDR1 SGHRS and CDR2 YFSETQ. The CDR3 is 14 residues long. V shed 0 bases and J shed 1 base, with 6 bases lying between them. CDR3 DNA: TGCGCCAGCAGCTTGGGGGGGGGCACAGATACGCAGTATTTT. Its protein is CASSLGGGTDTQYF.

The chain links TRBV2 to TRBJ1-2; TRBD1 aligns across 10 bases. The germline gives CDR1 SNHLY, CDR2 FYNNEI. Trimming cost V 6 bases and J 1 base; bases outside gene matches: 2. CDR3 length: 14 residues. CDR3 nucleotides: TGTGCCAGCAGCGGACAGGGGGTTAACTATGGCTACACCTTC. It translates to CASSGQGVNYGYTF.

The chain is built from TRBV2 and TRBJ1-3; 11 nucleotides align to TRBD1. This CDR3 is 18 amino acids long. The J segment lost 7 bases and the V segment lost 4 bases, leaving 15 bases of the junction unmatched. Germline values: CDR1 SNHLY, CDR2 FYNNEI. In nucleotides, the CDR3 is TGTGCCAGCAGTGCCCGAATCCCGGACAGGGGGCTGGTGAACACCATATATTTT. Its protein product is CASSARIPDRGLVNTIYF.

This chain uses TRBV5-4 with TRBJ2-7; 8 nucleotides match TRBD2. Germline V gene data show CDR1 as SGHNT and CDR2 as YYREEE (reference sequence). The CDR3 extends over 14 amino acids. The trim removed 4 bases at V and 2 bases at J, leaving 5 bases unmatched. The CDR3 is CASSNRGGPYEQYF. The CDR3 DNA sequence: TGTGCCAGCAGCAACCGGGGGGGCCCCTACGAGCAGTACTTC. The full variable domain, its missing parts supplied by reference TRBV5-4 and TRBJ2-7, is ETGVTQSPTHLIKTRGQQVTLRCSSQSGHNTVSWYQQALGQGPQFIFQYYREEENGRGNFPPRFSGLQFPNYSSELNVNALELDDSALYLCASSNRGGPYEQYFGPGTRLTVT.

The chain recombines TRBV29-1 with TRBJ1-2; maybe TRBD1 (5 bases). Per germline, CDR1 SQVTM and CDR2 ANQGSEA. V was cut by 4 bases and J by 6 bases, with 15 bases left in between. CDR3 length: 13 residues. The CDR3 sequence: CSVVRGAGNGYTF. The CDR3 nucleotides are TGCAGCGTTGTTAGGGGCGCGGGGAATGGCTACACCTTC.

As to this clone: Other DNA sequences in the same sample also yield this CDR3. CDR3 bases: TGCGCCAGCAGCCTTACAGGGACGGCTAATGAAAAACTGTTTTTT. It yields the protein CASSLTGTANEKLFF. The V gene is TRBV5-1, the J gene TRBJ1-4; perhaps TRBD1 as D (6 bases). There are 15 residues in the CDR3. V shed 4 bases and J shed 3 bases, with 13 bases lying between them. The V gene's germline CDR1 is SGHRS and CDR2 YFSETQ.

V and J are TRBV5-4 and TRBJ2-3; TRBD2 matches 9 bases. The CDR3 is 16 residues long. Germline-derived CDR1 and CDR2 are SGHNT and YYREEE (reference sequence). V lost 1 base, J lost 3 bases, and 6 bases stayed unmatched. CDR3 sequence: CASSLRAGGGTDTQYF. The CDR3, as DNA: TGTGCCAGCAGCTTGAGAGCGGGGGGCGGGACAGATACGCAGTATTTT.

The rearrangement joins TRBV6-1 to TRBJ2-7; 9 nucleotides line up with TRBD1. Germline V gene data show CDR1 as MNHNS and CDR2 as SASEGT. This CDR3 is built from 14 residues. Trimming removed 5 bases from V and 3 bases from J; junction bases left unmatched: 5. CDR3 protein: CASSLDRGIYEQYF. The CDR3 coding sequence is TGTGCCAGCAGTTTAGACAGGGGGATCTACGAGCAGTACTTC.

The chain employs TRBV13 and TRBJ2-7; 7 nucleotides line up with TRBD1. This CDR3 comprises 15 residues. J was trimmed by 2 bases and V by 1 base; bases with no gene match: 5. Germline-derived CDR1 and CDR2 are PRHDT and FYEKMQ (reference sequence). Here the CDR3 reads CASSLAGDRAYEQYF. The CDR3 coding sequence is TGTGCCAGCAGCTTAGCTGGGGACAGAGCCTACGAGCAGTACTTC.

The chain employs TRBV2 and TRBJ2-1, with D maybe TRBD2 (5 bases). The CDR3 runs 13 residues. V gave up 3 bases and J gave up 9 bases, with 12 bases separating them. CDR1 and CDR2 (germline): SNHLY, FYNNEI. CDR3 in DNA: TGTGCCAGCAGTGACGAGGGTACGAGTGAGCAGTTCTTC. Protein sequence: CASSDEGTSEQFF. Full variable domain (rest looked up from reference TRBV2 and TRBJ2-1): EPEVTQTPSHQVTQMGQEVILRCVPISNHLYFYWYRQILGQKVEFLVSFYNNEISEKSEIFDDQFSVERPDGSNFTLKIRSTKLEDSAMYFCASSDEGTSEQFFGPGTRLTVL.

This clone was seen more than once but under ten times. V gene TRBV6-1 combines with J gene TRBJ2-7, with 11 bases matching TRBD1. CDR3 size: 15 residues. Trimming at V came to 6 bases and at J to 0 bases, leaving 4 bases not matched to a gene. CDR1 MNHNS and CDR2 SASEGT come from the germline V gene. The CDR3 spells CASRQGQGGSYEQYF. The CDR3 DNA reads TGTGCCAGCAGGCAGGGACAGGGGGGCTCCTACGAGCAGTACTTC.

The DNA for the CDR3 is TGTGCCTGGAGTGTAACCGGGGAGCAGTACTTC. Translation: CAWSVTGEQYF. The rearrangement uses TRBV30 and TRBJ2-7; no firm D call. This CDR3 region has 11 residues. Germline lookup yields CDR1 GTSNPN and CDR2 SVGIG (reference sequence). Trimming removed 0 bases at V and 7 bases at J, with 7 bases between.

The rearrangement uses TRBV4-1 and TRBJ2-7, with 9 positions matching TRBD2. V lost 3 bases to trimming and J lost 6 bases; unmatched junction nucleotides: 9. This CDR3 has 15 amino acids. Germline-derived CDR1 and CDR2 are MGHRA and YSYEKL. The CDR3 is CASSQEGLAVCEQYF. CDR3 DNA sequence: TGCGCCAGCAGCCAGGAGGGACTAGCCGTCTGCGAGCAGTACTTC.

The rearrangement links TRBV5-1 to TRBJ1-2; TRBD1 might be the D (6 bases). Trimming shortened V by 4 bases and J by 4 bases, and 23 bases separated the two germline ends. Germline CDR1 reads SGHRS; CDR2 reads YFSETQ. The CDR3 is 17 amino acids. The DNA of the CDR3 is TGCGCCAGCAGCCTAGGTAACACAGGGAGAATGGGCTATGGCTACACCTTC. It yields the protein CASSLGNTGRMGYGYTF.

This clone appeared a single time. The gene calls are TRBV29-1 and TRBJ2-5; a possible D gene is TRBD1 (5 bases). Germline V gene lookup returns CDR1 SQVTM and CDR2 ANQGSEA. V lost 4 bases, J lost 5 bases, and 14 bases lay in between. The CDR3 totals 13 residues. The CDR3 region has the DNA TGCAGCGTTGCTTTCAGGGCGCAGGAGACCCAGTACTTC. This gives the protein CSVAFRAQETQYF.

The count of this clone is one. The chain joins TRBV28 to TRBJ2-7, with TRBD1 matching 12 bases. The CDR3 has 16 residues. Germline trimming cut 4 bases from V and 3 bases from J; bases unmatched to any gene: 7. Germline CDR1 reads MDHEN; CDR2 reads SYDVKM. In DNA, the CDR3 is TGTGCCAGCAGTTGGGGACAGGGGGCGACTGACTACGAGCAGTACTTC. Its translation is CASSWGQGATDYEQYF.